Presented here are 17 T cell receptor beta chains from one specimen sequenced in a study of shared clonotypes between healthy human individuals. Some clones are missing from TCRdb's copy, which holds only in-frame ones; the method was immunoSEQ multiplex PCR. Of about 660,000 clones in the sample, under 80% are singletons; the top ten hold around 1.6%. What was sequenced was memory CD4+ T cells sorted from blood. Subset meaning: CD45RA-negative fraction. Receptors were obtained from a woman in her twenties or thirties in good health.

The V gene is TRBV2, the J gene TRBJ2-2, with 8 bases identical to TRBD1. CDR3 size: 14 residues. V dropped 3 bases and J dropped 5; count of bases not matched to a gene: 2. CDR1 is SNHLY, CDR2 FYNNEI, per germline. The CDR3 loop reads CASSDRGLTGELFF. The CDR3 DNA reads TGTGCCAGCAGTGACAGGGGGCTAACCGGGGAGCTGTTTTTT.

This rearrangement joins TRBV19 to TRBJ2-7; TRBD1 matches at 11 bases. This CDR3 is 15 amino acids long. The germline gives CDR1 LNHDA, CDR2 SQIVND (reference sequence). After removal of 1 base from V and 4 bases from J, the junction contained 3 bases not matched to a gene. The CDR3 nucleotides read TGTGCCAGTAGTATAGGGACAGGGGGCCTATACGAGCAGTACTTC. Translation: CASSIGTGGLYEQYF.

CDR3 loop: CASKRQGVESGNTEAFF. The CDR3 DNA sequence: TGCGCCAGCAAGAGACAGGGCGTCGAAAGCGGCAACACTGAAGCTTTCTTT. This chain connects TRBV4-1 to TRBJ1-1, with 7 bases identical to TRBD1. The CDR3 covers 17 residues. Germline lookup yields CDR1 MGHRA and CDR2 YSYEKL. Trimming took 7 bases from V and 2 from J; bases not matched to a gene: 16.

CDR3 sequence: CASSLEGRYGYTF. The CDR3 coding sequence is TGTGCCAGCAGCTTAGAGGGGCGGTATGGCTACACCTTC. The V and J genes are TRBV7-2 and TRBJ1-2; tentatively, D is TRBD1 (5 bases). The CDR3 contains 13 residues. In germline, CDR1 is SGHTA, CDR2 FQGNSA. Trimming cost V 1 base and J 5 bases, with 8 bases left between them.

J is TRBJ1-1 and V is TRBV28; D is undetermined. The CDR3 loop spans 12 amino acids. V gave up 3 bases and J gave up 1 base, with 3 bases separating them. The germline V gene encodes CDR1 MDHEN and CDR2 SYDVKM. CDR3 loop: CASSFRNTEAFF. The CDR3 bases are TGTGCCAGCAGTTTTCGGAACACTGAAGCTTTCTTT. The full variable domain, completed using reference TRBV28 and TRBJ1-1, is DVKVTQSSRYLVKRTGEKVFLECVQDMDHENMFWYRQDPGLGLRLIYFSYDVKMKEKGDIPEGYSVSREKKERFSLILESASTNQTSMYLCASSFRNTEAFFGQGTRLTVV.

This clone occurred once. The J gene is TRBJ1-4, the V gene TRBV28, with D hard to call. Germline V gene sequence: CDR1 MDHEN, CDR2 SYDVKM. V was trimmed by 6 bases and J by 10 bases, leaving 18 bases between them. The CDR3 extends over 14 amino acids. As DNA, the CDR3 is TGTGCCAGCAGGTCCGCAGCTACCCCTCCAAAACTGTTTTTT. This sequence encodes CASRSAATPPKLFF.

This sequence joins TRBV28 and TRBJ1-4; the D gene is possibly TRBD1 (6 bases). Trimming shortened V by 2 bases and J by 7 bases, and 17 bases separated the two germline ends. Germline loops: CDR1 MDHEN, CDR2 SYDVKM. This CDR3 has 16 amino acids. The DNA for the CDR3 is TGTGCCAGCAGTTTAGGGGGGCGAGGAATACGTGAAAAACTGTTTTTT. This translates into CASSLGGRGIREKLFF.

The rearrangement joins TRBV1 to TRBJ2-2; the table's TRBD2 call for D was not verified on the DNA. TRBV1 is noted as a pseudogene. The CDR3 sequence is 15 residues long. CDR3 in amino acids: CTSSRGRRETGELFF. For the CDR3, the DNA is TGCACCAGCAGCCGAGGGCGGCGGGAGACCGGGGAGCTGTTTTTT.

This rearrangement joins TRBV7-2 to TRBJ2-3, with D perhaps given as TRBD1 or TRBD2 (6 bases each). V gave up 4 bases and J gave up 1 base, with 12 bases separating them. The germline CDR1 and CDR2 sequences are SGHTA and FQGNSA. This CDR3 is built from 15 residues. This CDR3 reads CASSSRGVGTDTQYF. The CDR3, as DNA: TGTGCCAGCAGCTCTAGGGGGGTGGGCACAGATACGCAGTATTTT.

This chain uses TRBV5-1 with TRBJ2-3; 9 bases match TRBD2. Per germline, CDR1 SGHRS and CDR2 YFSETQ. The CDR3 covers 15 residues. V dropped 5 bases and J dropped 6; count of bases not matched to a gene: 10. This CDR3 reads CASSLPGLAGDTQYF. CDR3 bases: TGCGCCAGCAGTCTTCCGGGACTAGCAGGTGATACGCAGTATTTT.

In this sample, this clone turned up many times. V is TRBV10-1 and J is TRBJ2-7, with D possibly TRBD1 on 6 matching bases. Per the germline V gene, CDR1 is WNHNN and CDR2 is SYGVQD (reference sequence). The CDR3 is made up of 15 amino acids. Trimming shortened V by 0 bases and J by 4 bases, and 13 bases separated the two germline ends. In DNA form, the CDR3 reads TGCGCCAGCAGTGAGTCGAGGGACACAGTTTACGAGCAGTACTTC. It translates to CASSESRDTVYEQYF.

This chain joins TRBV11-2 and TRBJ1-4; 9 nucleotides line up with TRBD1. The germline V gene encodes CDR1 SGHAT and CDR2 FQNNGV. CDR3 length: 15 residues. V dropped 5 bases and J dropped 8; count of bases not matched to a gene: 9. CDR3 region: CASSVAGTGREKLFF. CDR3 sequence (DNA): TGTGCCAGCAGCGTGGCCGGGACAGGGAGAGAAAAACTGTTTTTT.

This chain links TRBV13 with TRBJ1-1, with D possibly TRBD1 on 5 matching bases. Looked up from germline, CDR1 is PRHDT and CDR2 is FYEKMQ (reference sequence). The V end was cut by 2 bases, the J end by 6 bases, with 16 bases between. This CDR3 region has 15 residues. The CDR3 is CASSLRTTQGAEAFF. CDR3 nucleotide sequence: TGTGCCAGCAGCTTAAGGACAACGCAGGGCGCTGAAGCTTTCTTT.

Notes on this clone: The sample has other DNA sequences that encode this CDR3 too. The chain uses TRBV5-1 and TRBJ2-1; possibly TRBD1 for D (6 bases). The germline V and J ends were trimmed by 1 base and 7 bases, with 9 bases remaining between them. CDR1 is SGHRS, CDR2 YFSETQ, per germline. This CDR3 spans 13 amino acids. CDR3 sequence (DNA): TGCGCCAGCAGCTTGACAGGGTGGAATGAGCAGTTCTTC. It encodes CASSLTGWNEQFF.

J is TRBJ2-7 and V is TRBV5-8, with 8 nucleotides matching TRBD1. The CDR3 has 12 residues. CDR1 is SGHTS and CDR2 is YDEGEE in the germline V gene. V lost 4 bases and J lost 10; bases outside the gene matches: 7. The CDR3 here is CASSHGQGVQYF. CDR3 coding DNA: TGTGCCAGCAGCCATGGACAGGGCGTTCAGTACTTC.

J is TRBJ1-5 and V is TRBV6-1; perhaps TRBD1 as D (5 bases). Germline loops: CDR1 MNHNS, CDR2 SASEGT. The length of the CDR3 is 20 residues. The germline V and J ends were trimmed by 0 bases and 0 bases, with 21 bases remaining between them. The CDR3 coding sequence is TGTGCCAGCAGTGAAGCGCTTCGGGGCAGAAATCTTTATAGCAATCAGCCCCAGCATTTT. Its translation: CASSEALRGRNLYSNQPQHF.

V gene TRBV28 combines with J gene TRBJ1-2; weak D call: TRBD1 (5 bases). Trimming shortened V by 5 bases and J by 0 bases, and 16 bases separated the two germline ends. The germline V gene has CDR1 MDHEN and CDR2 SYDVKM. The CDR3 loop spans 16 amino acids. DNA of the CDR3: TGTGCCAGCAGTATTCTAGACAGAACAGCTAACTATGGCTACACCTTC. Translating it yields CASSILDRTANYGYTF.